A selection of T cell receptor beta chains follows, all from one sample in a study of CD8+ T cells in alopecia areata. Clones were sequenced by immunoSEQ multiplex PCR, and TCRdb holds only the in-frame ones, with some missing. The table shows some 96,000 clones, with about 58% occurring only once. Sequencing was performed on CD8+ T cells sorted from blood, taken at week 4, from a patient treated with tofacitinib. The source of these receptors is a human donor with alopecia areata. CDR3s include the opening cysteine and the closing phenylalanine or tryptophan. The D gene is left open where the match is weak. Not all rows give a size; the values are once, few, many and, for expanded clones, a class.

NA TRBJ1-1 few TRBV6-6 CASSYARLNTEAFF TGTGCCAGCAGTTACGCCAGACTAAACACTGAAGCTTTCTTT
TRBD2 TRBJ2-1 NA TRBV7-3 CASRLPGGALYNEQFF TGTGCCAGCAGGCTTCCCGGGGGGGCCTTGTACAATGAGCAGTTCTTC
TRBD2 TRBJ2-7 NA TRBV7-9 CASSDKQRAGGEQYF TGTGCCAGCAGCGATAAGCAGCGGGCCGGGGGGGAGCAGTACTTC
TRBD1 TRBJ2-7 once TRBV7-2 CASSLGGTDYEQYF TGTGCCAGCAGCTTAGGGGGGACAGACTACGAGCAGTACTTC
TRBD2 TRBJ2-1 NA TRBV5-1 CASSLRGSSGRDNEQFF TGCGCCAGCAGCTTGCGAGGGAGTAGCGGGAGGGACAATGAGCAGTTCTTC
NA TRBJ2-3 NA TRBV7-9 CASSLSYATDTQYF TGTGCCAGCAGCTTATCATATGCTACAGATACGCAGTATTTT
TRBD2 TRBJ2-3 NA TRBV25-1 CAAGLAGGTDTQYF TGTGCCGCGGGACTAGCGGGGGGCACAGATACGCAGTATTTT
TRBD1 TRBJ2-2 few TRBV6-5 CASSWDRGVTGELFF TGTGCCAGCAGCTGGGACAGGGGGGTCACCGGGGAGCTGTTTTTT
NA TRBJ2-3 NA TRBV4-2 CASSQDLTTDTQYF TGTGCCAGCAGCCAAGACCTCACCACAGATACGCAGTATTTT
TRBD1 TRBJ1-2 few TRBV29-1 CSVEERQGGLYGYTF TGCAGCGTTGAGGAAAGACAGGGGGGACTGTATGGCTACACCTTC
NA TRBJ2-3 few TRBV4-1 CASSQVSSSTDTQYF TGCGCCAGCAGCCAAGTTTCGTCTAGCACAGATACGCAGTATTTT
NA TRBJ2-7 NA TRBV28 CASSPEYEQYF TGTGCCAGCAGTCCGGAATACGAGCAGTACTTC
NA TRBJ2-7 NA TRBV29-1 CSVSPGQPYEQYF TGCAGCGTGTCCCCGGGACAACCCTACGAGCAGTACTTC
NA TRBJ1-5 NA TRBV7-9 CASSSGRWPQHF TGTGCCAGCAGTTCAGGCCGGTGGCCCCAGCATTTT
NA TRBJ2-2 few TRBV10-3 CAIRRQTGELFF TGTGCCATCAGGCGACAGACCGGGGAGCTGTTTTTT
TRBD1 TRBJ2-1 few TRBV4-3 CASSSGTGDYNEQFF TGCGCCAGCAGCTCCGGGACAGGGGATTACAATGAGCAGTTCTTC
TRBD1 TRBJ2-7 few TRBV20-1 CSERQGYEQYF TGCAGTGAAAGACAGGGCTACGAGCAGTACTTC
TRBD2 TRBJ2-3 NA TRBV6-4 CASSELAGSTDTQYF TGTGCCAGCAGTGAACTAGCGGGGAGCACAGATACGCAGTATTTT
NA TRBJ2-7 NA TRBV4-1 CASSQGGTDHFSYEQYF TGCGCCAGCAGCCAAGGGGGAACTGATCACTTCTCCTACGAGCAGTACTTC
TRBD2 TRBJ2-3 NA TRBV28 CASGSLGGSADTQYF TGTGCCAGTGGATCGCTCGGCGGGAGTGCAGATACGCAGTATTTT
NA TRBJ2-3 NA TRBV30 CAWSLSGITTDTQYF TGTGCCTGGAGTCTAAGCGGCATTACCACAGATACGCAGTATTTT
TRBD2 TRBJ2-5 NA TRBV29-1 CSVRGLAGEETQYF TGCAGCGTTAGGGGACTAGCGGGAGAAGAGACCCAGTACTTC
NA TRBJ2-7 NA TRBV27 CASSLSMAGFYEQYF TGTGCCAGCAGTTTATCGATGGCAGGGTTCTACGAGCAGTACTTC
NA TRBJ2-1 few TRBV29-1 CSGTYNEQFF TGCAGCGGCACTTACAATGAGCAGTTCTTC
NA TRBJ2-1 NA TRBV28 CASGRDSYNEQFF TGTGCCAGCGGCAGGGACTCCTACAATGAGCAGTTCTTC
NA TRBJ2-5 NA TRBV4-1 CASSQRGLQAQIRGETQYF TGCGCCAGCAGCCAAAGGGGCTTACAAGCACAAATACGAGGAGAGACCCAGTACTTC
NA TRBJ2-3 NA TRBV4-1 CASSQGWVDTQYF TGCGCCAGCAGCCAAGGGTGGGTTGATACGCAGTATTTT
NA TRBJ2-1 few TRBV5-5 CASSLNNEQFF TGTGCCAGCTCCTTGAACAATGAGCAGTTCTTC
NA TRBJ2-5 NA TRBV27 CASRYQETQYF TGTGCCAGCAGATATCAAGAGACCCAGTACTTC